Here is one T cell receptor beta chain with its context. Time point in this sample: newly diagnosed GD, antithyroid drugs for less than 3 months. PBMC-derived RNA was used for the TCR library. Germline CDR1 is WNHNN and CDR2 is SYGVQD (reference sequence). V lost 6 bases to trimming and J lost 0 bases; unmatched junction nucleotides: 8. This CDR3 has 17 residues. The data originate from a study of regulatory T cells in long-lasting Graves disease. Study-level background: For under 3 months, newly diagnosed Graves' patients had been taking antithyroid drugs.

Researchers made TCR beta libraries by using iRepertoire HTBI primers and running Arm-PCR on CDR3 regions. In the source study's methods: The study identified roughly 59 TRBV and 14 to 15 TRBJ segments across samples. MiXCR, applied by TCRdb to the multiplex PCR reads, yields one record per CDR3 protein. These V and J calls derive from TCRdb rather than the authors' analysis. Seen here are 350,000 to 500,000 distinct CDR3 sequences, around 13% observed once, and the top ten hold over 15%. The data also belong to a second study, concerning T cells in Graves' hyperthyroidism and ophthalmopathy. This second report adds: Hyperthyroidism of Graves' type that showed no ophthalmopathy progression within 18 months was stable.

Material: peripheral blood mononuclear cells (PBMCs), obtained at new diagnosis, from a patient treated with antithyroid drugs. This sequence joins TRBV10-1 and TRBJ2-6; 7 nucleotides line up with TRBD1. This receptor was taken from a woman aged 50 to 65 with Graves disease. The CDR3 DNA follows: TGCGCCAGCAGCCCCGGGACAGCGAACTCTGGGGCCAACGTCCTGACTTTC. This sequence encodes CASSPGTANSGANVLTF.